This TCR beta chain was captured in a study of blood T cell repertoires in COVID-19. Study information: COVID-19 samples from acute and convalescent phases originated in the United States, Italy and Spain. T cells, B-cell-depleted T cells, or PBMCs provided the cDNA or gDNA that served as material.

This clone has a handful of counts. Study processing details: By means of reference gene primer amplification, nucleated cell counts were estimated. TCRdb keeps only in-frame clones here, not all; method: immunoSEQ multiplex PCR. V and J calls and clone size are given by that table; D and trimming were obtained from the DNA. The sample has around 110,000 clones, over 80% seen once. This receptor was identified in a man aged 30 to 45 with acute or convalescent COVID-19. The sequencing sample was made of peripheral blood.

This CDR3 reads CASSLYRGNEQFF. CDR3 coding DNA: TGCGCCAGCAGCCTATACAGGGGGAATGAGCAGTTCTTC. The chain has TRBV4-1 and TRBJ2-1; TRBD1 matches 8 bases. The V segment lost 4 bases and the J segment 7 bases; nucleotides outside the gene matches: 3. The CDR3 has 13 amino acids. Germline CDR1 is MGHRA and CDR2 is YSYEKL.